A single TCR beta chain is shown here with its context. Trimming took 5 bases from V and 2 from J, leaving 17 bases between them. The CDR3 covers 16 residues. CDR1 and CDR2 (germline): SGHTA, FQGTGA. Primers for the PCR totalled 60 Vbeta and 13 Jbeta. This table comes from immunoSEQ multiplex PCR, and its TCRdb copy is limited to in-frame clones, with some not included. The repertoire holds around 67,000 clones, with 55% to 80% as singletons. These data belong to a study of cytomegalovirus exposure and HLA in healthy donors. Sequencing was done on a sample of PBMCs. This TCR derives from a woman in her 30s in good health and CMV-seronegative. The chain carries TRBV7-3 and TRBJ2-3, with a possible D match to TRBD1 (5 bases). The CDR3 here is CASSETVRASTDTQYF. The CDR3 nucleotides are TGTGCCAGCAGCGAGACAGTCAGGGCTTCCACAGATACGCAGTATTTT.